This TCR beta chain came from a study of spatial heterogeneity in lung cancer. On the study more broadly: Around 25 months after resection was the median timing of the follow-up PBMC samples, which were sequenced when available.

TCRdb reanalysed the 5' RACE reads using MiXCR and keeps one entry per CDR3 protein. Among around 110,000 distinct CDR3 sequences listed, more than 9% were seen once. Germline loops: CDR1 SGHNT, CDR2 YYREEE (reference sequence). CDR3 length: 13 amino acids. Trimming removed 6 bases from V and 8 bases from J, with 16 bases in between. This clonotype appeared a few times. Its antigen is as yet unknown. The time point was: blood at routine non-recurrence follow-up after resection. From tumor, nontumor lung or frozen PBMC, whole RNA was taken unsorted for sequencing. Whole-study findings and limits: Relative to follow-up, resection was when ubiquitous expanded tumor TCRs appeared more in blood.

This clonotype was sampled from a male donor with early-stage non-small cell lung cancer. Sample: PBMCs, taken at follow-up. This rearrangement joins TRBV5-4 to TRBJ2-3; D is undetermined. The CDR3 spells CASTHPILGTQYF. The CDR3 DNA reads as TGTGCCAGCACCCATCCCATACTGGGTACGCAGTATTTT.